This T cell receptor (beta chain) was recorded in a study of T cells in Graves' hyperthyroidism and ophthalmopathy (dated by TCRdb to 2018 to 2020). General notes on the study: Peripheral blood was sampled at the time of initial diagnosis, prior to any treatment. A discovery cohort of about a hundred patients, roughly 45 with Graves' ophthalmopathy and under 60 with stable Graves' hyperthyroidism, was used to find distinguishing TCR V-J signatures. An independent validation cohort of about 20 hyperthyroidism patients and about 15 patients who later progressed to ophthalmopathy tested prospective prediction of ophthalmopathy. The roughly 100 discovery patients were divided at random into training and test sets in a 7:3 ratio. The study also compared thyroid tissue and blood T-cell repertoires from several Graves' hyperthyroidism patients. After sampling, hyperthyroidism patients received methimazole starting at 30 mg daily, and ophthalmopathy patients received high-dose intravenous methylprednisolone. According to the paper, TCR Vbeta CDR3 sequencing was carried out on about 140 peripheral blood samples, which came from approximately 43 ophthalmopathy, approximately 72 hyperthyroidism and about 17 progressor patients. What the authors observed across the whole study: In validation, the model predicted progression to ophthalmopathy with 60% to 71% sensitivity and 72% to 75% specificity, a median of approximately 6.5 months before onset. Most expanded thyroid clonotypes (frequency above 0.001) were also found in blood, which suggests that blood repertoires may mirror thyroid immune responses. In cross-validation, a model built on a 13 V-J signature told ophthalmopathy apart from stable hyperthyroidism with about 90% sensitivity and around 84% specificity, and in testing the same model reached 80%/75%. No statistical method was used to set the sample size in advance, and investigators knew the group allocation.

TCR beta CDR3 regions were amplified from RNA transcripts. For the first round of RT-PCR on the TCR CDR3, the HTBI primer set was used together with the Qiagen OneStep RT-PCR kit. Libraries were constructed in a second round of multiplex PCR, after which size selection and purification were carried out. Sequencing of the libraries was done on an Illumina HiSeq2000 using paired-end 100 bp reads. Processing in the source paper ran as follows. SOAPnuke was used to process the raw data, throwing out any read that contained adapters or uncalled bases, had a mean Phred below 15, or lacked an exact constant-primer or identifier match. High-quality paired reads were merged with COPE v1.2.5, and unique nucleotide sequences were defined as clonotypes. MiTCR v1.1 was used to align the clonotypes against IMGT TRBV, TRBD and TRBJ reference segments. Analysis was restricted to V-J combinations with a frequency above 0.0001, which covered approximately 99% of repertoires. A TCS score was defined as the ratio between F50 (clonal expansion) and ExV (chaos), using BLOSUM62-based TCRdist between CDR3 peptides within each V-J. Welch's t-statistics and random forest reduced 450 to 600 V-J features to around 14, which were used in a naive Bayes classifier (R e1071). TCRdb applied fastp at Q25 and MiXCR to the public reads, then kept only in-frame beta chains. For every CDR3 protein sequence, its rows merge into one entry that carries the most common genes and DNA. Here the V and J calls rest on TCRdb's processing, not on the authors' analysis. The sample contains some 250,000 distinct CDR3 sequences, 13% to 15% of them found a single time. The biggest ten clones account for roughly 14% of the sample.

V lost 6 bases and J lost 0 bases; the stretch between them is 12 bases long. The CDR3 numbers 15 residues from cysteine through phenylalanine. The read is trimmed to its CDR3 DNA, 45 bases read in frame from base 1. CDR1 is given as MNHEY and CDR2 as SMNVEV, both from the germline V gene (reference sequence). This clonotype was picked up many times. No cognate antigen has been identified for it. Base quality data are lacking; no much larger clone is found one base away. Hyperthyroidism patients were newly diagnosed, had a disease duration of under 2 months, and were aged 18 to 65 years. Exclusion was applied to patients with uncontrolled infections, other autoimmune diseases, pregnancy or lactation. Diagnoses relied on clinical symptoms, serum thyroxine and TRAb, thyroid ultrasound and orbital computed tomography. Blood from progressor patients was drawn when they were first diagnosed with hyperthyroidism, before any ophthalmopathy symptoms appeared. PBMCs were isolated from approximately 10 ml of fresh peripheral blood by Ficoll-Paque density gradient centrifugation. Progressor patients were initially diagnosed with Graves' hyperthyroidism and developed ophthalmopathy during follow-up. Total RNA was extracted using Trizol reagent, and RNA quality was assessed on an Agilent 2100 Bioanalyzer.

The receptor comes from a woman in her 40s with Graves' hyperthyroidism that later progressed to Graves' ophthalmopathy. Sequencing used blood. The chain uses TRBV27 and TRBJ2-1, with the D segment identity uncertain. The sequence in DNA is TGTGCCAGCAGAATGGGCGCCTACTCCTACAATGAGCAGTTCTTC. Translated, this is CASRMGAYSYNEQFF.